What follows are 19 T cell receptor beta chains derived from one specimen sequenced in a study of shared T cell receptors in the human thymus. The protocol was immunoSEQ multiplex PCR, while the TCRdb copy is restricted to in-frame clones and leaves out a portion. The profile shows about 660,000 clones, approximately 87% of them singletons. The data also belong to a second study, concerning human thymus T cells.

The specimen sequenced was thymocytes. The receptors here all came from a boy younger than two with a congenital heart defect.

V gene TRBV7-9 combines with J gene TRBJ2-2, with a weak D call TRBD1 (6 bases). The germline gives CDR1 SEHNR, CDR2 FQNEAQ (reference sequence). The V and J ends lost 4 bases and 2 bases respectively, with 11 bases between them. The CDR3 covers 15 residues. CDR3: CASSSRQVNTGELFF. The DNA of the CDR3 is TGTGCCAGCAGCTCCCGACAGGTTAACACCGGGGAGCTGTTTTTT.

This rearrangement joins TRBV6-1 to TRBJ2-7; TRBD1 agrees at 8 bases. The CDR3 is 15 amino acids. The germline gives CDR1 MNHNS, CDR2 SASEGT. Germline trimming cut 3 bases from V and 4 bases from J; bases unmatched to any gene: 8. CDR3 coding DNA: TGTGCCAGCAGTGACACAGGGGGAGGAGGTTACGAGCAGTACTTC. It specifies CASSDTGGGGYEQYF.

In its sample, this clone was seen a few times. The chain couples TRBV6-6 to TRBJ2-7; 7 bases agree with TRBD1. This CDR3 has 14 residues. The V gene end was trimmed by 4 bases and the J gene end by 2 bases; junction bases not matched to a gene: 5. Germline CDR1 MNHNY, CDR2 SVGAGI (reference sequence). CDR3 region: CASSFRDSPYEQYF. The CDR3 bases are TGTGCCAGCAGTTTCCGGGACAGCCCCTACGAGCAGTACTTC.

About this clone: The same CDR3 can be traced to other DNA sequences in this sample. This sequence joins TRBV29-1 and TRBJ1-4; 7 positions agree with TRBD1. The germline V gene encodes CDR1 SQVTM and CDR2 ANQGSEA. This CDR3 is built from 14 residues. J gave up 2 bases and V 6 bases, and 6 bases lay outside the gene matches. In nucleotides, the CDR3 is TGCAGCGTAGTTGACAGGGTTACTAATGAAAAACTGTTTTTT. This sequence encodes CSVVDRVTNEKLFF. The entire variable domain, with the rest obtained from reference TRBV29-1 and TRBJ1-4, is as follows: SAVISQKPSRDICQRGTSLTIQCQVDSQVTMMFWYRQQPGQSLTLIATANQGSEATYESGFVIDKFPISRPNLTFSTLTVSNMSPEDSSIYLCSVVDRVTNEKLFFGSGTQLSVL.

The V gene is TRBV4-2, the J gene TRBJ1-2; D unclear. Per the germline V gene, CDR1 is LGHNA and CDR2 is YNFKEQ. V lost 0 bases and J lost 6, with 11 bases in between. The CDR3 has 14 residues. The CDR3: CASSQDTRVNGYTF. In nucleotides, the CDR3 is TGTGCCAGCAGCCAAGATACTCGGGTTAATGGCTACACCTTC.

The chain employs TRBV6-5 and TRBJ1-2, with D possibly TRBD1 on 5 matching bases. This CDR3 contains 13 residues. The ends were cut back, 11 bases at V and 4 bases at J, with 17 bases in the middle. Germline CDR1 and CDR2: MNHEY and SVGAGI. CDR3 coding DNA: TGTGCCGCTGGGGCCTCTAGCGGCTATGGCTACACCTTC. Protein: CAAGASSGYGYTF.

The chain joins TRBV28 to TRBJ1-1, with D possibly TRBD1 on 6 matching bases. V was trimmed by 5 bases and J by 2 bases, leaving 12 bases between them. CDR3 size: 14 residues. Germline values: CDR1 MDHEN, CDR2 SYDVKM. The CDR3 protein is CASSPLRGNTEAFF. The DNA for the CDR3 is TGTGCCAGCAGTCCCCTCAGGGGAAACACTGAAGCTTTCTTT.

The count of this clone is one. The rearrangement uses TRBV28 and TRBJ2-4; 7 nucleotides line up with TRBD2. V shed 6 bases and J 0 bases; nucleotides not matched to a gene: 14. Germline V gene lookup returns CDR1 MDHEN and CDR2 SYDVKM. This CDR3 comprises 18 residues. CDR3 amino acids: CASSQFRGGRVAKNIQYF. The DNA for the CDR3 is TGTGCCAGCAGCCAATTCCGTGGGGGGAGGGTAGCCAAAAACATTCAGTACTTC.

This chain links TRBV4-2 with TRBJ2-5; maybe TRBD1 (5 bases). Germline values: CDR1 LGHNA, CDR2 YNFKEQ. V shed 0 bases and J shed 2 bases, with 13 bases lying between them. CDR3 size: 16 residues. The CDR3 bases are TGTGCCAGCAGCCAAGACCGGGTCAGGGCTCAAGAGACCCAGTACTTC. Translation gives CASSQDRVRAQETQYF.

The CDR3 loop is CASSVKSYNPGQSNYGYTF. CDR3 bases: TGTGCCAGCAGCGTAAAGTCCTATAATCCCGGACAGTCTAACTATGGCTACACCTTC. The chain links TRBV9 to TRBJ1-2; maybe TRBD1 (6 bases). The CDR3 totals 19 residues. CDR1 SGDLS and CDR2 YYNGEE come from the germline V gene. The germline V and J ends were trimmed by 1 base and 0 bases, with 22 bases remaining between them.

The genes are TRBV29-1 and TRBJ2-3; perhaps TRBD1 as D (6 bases). From germline, CDR1 is SQVTM and CDR2 ANQGSEA. The V and J ends lost 3 bases and 0 bases respectively, with 13 bases between them. The CDR3 extends over 15 amino acids. CDR3 nucleotide sequence: TGCAGCGTTGAGACCCCCAGGGGTAGCACAGATACGCAGTATTTT. Amino acid sequence: CSVETPRGSTDTQYF.

V gene TRBV30 combines with J gene TRBJ2-1, with 11 bases matching TRBD2. J was trimmed by 8 bases and V by 0 bases; bases with no gene match: 9. The CDR3 contains 16 residues. Germline lookup yields CDR1 GTSNPN and CDR2 SVGIG (reference sequence). CDR3 protein: CAWSVQRLAGLHEQFF. The CDR3 nucleotides read TGTGCCTGGAGTGTACAGAGACTAGCGGGGTTGCATGAGCAGTTCTTC.

Points on this clone: Other nucleotide sequences from this sample produce the same CDR3. This chain links TRBV30 with TRBJ2-7, with D uncertain. This CDR3 has 13 amino acids. The V end lost 0 bases, the J end lost 2 bases, and 8 bases lay between the germline ends. CDR1 and CDR2 from the germline V gene are GTSNPN and SVGIG (reference sequence). The CDR3, as DNA: TGTGCCTGGAGTGTTGGGCAGACCTACGAGCAGTACTTC. This translates into CAWSVGQTYEQYF.

The chain recombines TRBV4-3 with TRBJ1-5; 8 nucleotides line up with TRBD1. V was pared by 0 bases and J by 4 bases, with 2 bases of the junction left unmatched. This CDR3 is built from 15 residues. Germline CDR1 and CDR2: LGHNA and YSLEER. CDR3 loop: CASSQEQGENQPQHF. The CDR3 DNA follows: TGCGCCAGCAGCCAAGAACAGGGGGAAAATCAGCCCCAGCATTTT.

This clone was picked up a small number of times. The CDR3 coding sequence is TGTGCCAGCAGCACCCCGAAGAGGGCCTTAGGGCTCGCCGGGGAGCTGTTTTTT. Encoded protein: CASSTPKRALGLAGELFF. The chain couples TRBV28 to TRBJ2-2, with D maybe TRBD2 (5 bases). This CDR3 is built from 18 residues. The V and J ends lost 6 bases and 6 bases respectively, with 26 bases between them. Germline CDR1 is MDHEN and CDR2 is SYDVKM.

The CDR3 DNA follows: TGTGCCAGCAGCTTCAGGGGACGTGCACGGGAGCAGTACTTC. The encoded protein is CASSFRGRAREQYF. V gene TRBV5-6 combines with J gene TRBJ2-7; TRBD1 might be the D (6 bases). The length of the CDR3 is 14 residues. CDR1 and CDR2 from the germline V gene are SGHDT and YYEEEE. Trimming left V 2 bases short and J 7 bases short, with 16 bases between.

This clone was observed a single time. The CDR3 coding sequence is TGTGCCAGCAGCTTGCGAAGGCAGGGCACAGATACGCAGTATTTT. Translation: CASSLRRQGTDTQYF. The V call is TRBV5-6, the J call TRBJ2-3; no firm D call. CDR1 and CDR2 from the germline V gene are SGHDT and YYEEEE. There are 15 residues in the CDR3. V was pared by 1 base and J by 1 base, with 10 bases between.

J is TRBJ1-5 and V is TRBV28; D remains unclear. The CDR3 runs to 19 residues. V lost 3 bases and J 0 bases, leaving 21 bases between the germline ends. The germline CDR1 and CDR2 sequences are MDHEN and SYDVKM. The CDR3 nucleotides are TGTGCCAGCAGTTTGGTAGTACAGACGTCGGTTTATAGCAATCAGCCCCAGCATTTT. Encoded protein: CASSLVVQTSVYSNQPQHF.

V and J are TRBV7-8 and TRBJ2-7; a weak D match, TRBD1 (6 bases). This CDR3 region has 15 residues. The V and J ends lost 5 bases and 4 bases respectively, with 18 bases between them. Germline values: CDR1 SGHVS, CDR2 FQNEAQ. The CDR3: CASSPTGIGLYEQYF. The CDR3 nucleotides read TGTGCCAGCAGCCCAACAGGGATCGGGTTATACGAGCAGTACTTC.